The 28 T cell receptor beta chains reported below all come from one sample, sequenced in a study of tumor-infiltrating lymphocytes in primary liver carcinoma. A constant-region primer primed TCR beta cDNA synthesis from around 500 ng of total RNA. Three nested multiplex PCR rounds, a slightly modified ARM-PCR method, built the TCR beta libraries. The first two PCR rounds used TRBV1-TRBV30 primers with a Cbeta primer, 10 cycles each. TCRdb itself ran the multiplex PCR reads through MiXCR, one entry per CDR3 protein. The sample includes some 120,000 distinct CDR3 sequences, roughly 69% of them seen just once. Both RNA and DNA were isolated together from about 19-30 mg of bulk tissue that had not been sorted. Sequencing used liver tumor tissue from sampling region 1. Subset here: tumor region T1, superior pole. Receptors originate from a woman aged 55-69 years with primary liver carcinoma and hepatitis B virus infection.

A note on this clonotype: This CDR3 fails to terminate in the conserved phenylalanine or tryptophan, so it likely reflects a read error. The V gene is TRBV6-5, the J gene TRBJ2-3; tentatively, D is TRBD1 (5 bases). Germline V CDR1 and CDR2: MNHEY, SVGAGI. The V end was cut by 7 bases, the J end by 5 bases, with 16 bases between. The CDR3 contains 14 residues. The CDR3 here is CASTGHTGGDTQYI. In DNA, the CDR3 is TGTGCCAGCACAGGACACACGGGTGGAGATACGCAGTATATT.

This clonotype has only a few counts. A much larger clone lies one base from this, so it may be a read error. The chain links TRBV6-5 to TRBJ1-5; D remains unclear. The better agreement between TRBJ2-3 and the DNA end casts doubt on the J call. Germline V gene data show CDR1 as MNHEY and CDR2 as SVGAGI. This CDR3 comprises 13 residues. The CDR3 DNA reads as TGTGCCAGCAGAACTGGCCCTGATCAGCCCCAGTATTTT. It specifies CASRTGPDQPQYF.

This clonotype was recorded many times. The chain uses TRBV14 and TRBJ2-3; 9 bases are a match to TRBD1. CDR1 is SGHDN and CDR2 is FVKESK in the germline V gene. CDR3 length: 18 residues. Unmatched junction bases numbered 13, after V lost 3 bases and J lost 3 bases. The CDR3 DNA reads TGTGCCAGCAGCCAGACAGCCGGGACAGGGTTGTTGACAGATACGCAGTATTTT. It codes for CASSQTAGTGLLTDTQYF. Drawing the rest from reference TRBV14 and TRBJ2-3, the complete variable domain is EAGVTQFPSHSVIEKGQTVTLRCDPISGHDNLYWYRRVMGKEIKFLLHFVKESKQDESGMPNNRFLAERTGGTYSTLKVQPAELEDSGVYFCASSQTAGTGLLTDTQYFGPGTRLTVL.

The sample holds many counts of this clonotype. J is TRBJ2-1 and V is TRBV29-1; possible D gene TRBD1, 5 bases. Trimming removed 7 bases from V and 0 bases from J, with 19 bases in between. Per the germline V gene, CDR1 is SQVTM and CDR2 is ANQGSEA. This CDR3 spans 16 amino acids. CDR3 nucleotides: TGCAGCGCCTACGATCTAGGGGCTAGCTCCTACAATGAGCAGTTCTTC. It encodes CSAYDLGASSYNEQFF.

The sample holds a few counts of this clonotype. The V call is TRBV5-1, the J call TRBJ2-1, with D unclear. The CDR3 has 15 residues. Germline CDR1 reads SGHRS; CDR2 reads YFSETQ. Deletions cut 2 bases from V and 4 bases from J, with 13 bases between. The CDR3 loop is CASSFVPRSYNEQFF. In DNA form, the CDR3 reads TGCGCCAGCAGCTTCGTCCCTCGGTCGTACAATGAGCAGTTCTTC.

Concerning this clonotype itself: A much larger clone is a single base away; this may be a read error. DNA for the CDR3: TGCAGCGCTGAAGACAGGGTGGGCTATGGCTACACCTTC. It encodes CSAEDRVGYGYTF. The chain recombines TRBV29-1 with TRBJ1-2, with 7 bases lining up with TRBD1. The germline V gene encodes CDR1 SQVTM and CDR2 ANQGSEA. The CDR3 has 13 amino acids.

Details on this clonotype: Just one base apart from a much larger clone, this may be a read error. The chain couples TRBV10-2 to TRBJ1-2, with TRBD1 as a possible D gene (5 bases). In germline, CDR1 is WSHSY, CDR2 SAAADI. This CDR3 region has 16 residues. The CDR3, as DNA: TGCGCCAACAGTTTACTTCAGGGTGTAGGTAACTATGGCTACACCTTC. It encodes CANSLLQGVGNYGYTF.

Comment on this clonotype: This could be a read error, since a much larger clone is one nucleotide away. The chain has TRBV12-3 or TRBV12-4 and TRBJ1-2, with TRBD1 matching 7 bases. V lost 8 bases to trimming and J lost 8 bases; unmatched junction nucleotides: 8. The CDR3 length is 12 residues. The CDR3 region has the DNA TGTGCCAGCTGTAGACAGGGCGGGGGCTACACCTTC. This encodes CASCRQGGGYTF.

Notes on this clonotype: Being one base from a much bigger clone, this may be a read error. V gene TRBV6-1 combines with J gene TRBJ2-1, with 7 bases fitting TRBD2. Germline V gives CDR1 MNHNS, CDR2 SASEGT. The CDR3 is 14 amino acids. The CDR3: CARINGLGYSEQFF. CDR3 sequence (DNA): TGTGCCAGGATTAACGGACTAGGCTACAGTGAGCAGTTCTTC.

On this clonotype: A much bigger clone sits one base away, suggesting this may be a read error. The chain recombines TRBV5-6 with TRBJ1-2; the match to TRBD1 covers 7 bases. The CDR3 extends over 15 amino acids. The germline V gene has CDR1 SGHDT and CDR2 YYEEEE. The CDR3 coding sequence is TGTGCCAGCAGCTTCCTATCCCCAGGGGGAGGTGGCCACACCTTC. It codes for CASSFLSPGGGGHTF.

On this clonotype: This may arise from a read error, as a much more abundant clone is one base away. V and J are TRBV5-8 and TRBJ2-1; a possible D gene is TRBD1 (6 bases). Between the trimmed V and J ends, which lost 1 base and 9 bases, there was a span of 17 bases. CDR1 is SGHTS and CDR2 is YDEGEE in the germline V gene. The CDR3 consists of 15 residues. The CDR3 loop is CASSLSPGVVVEQFF. CDR3 sequence (DNA): TGTGCCAGCAGCTTGTCCCCAGGGGTAGTAGTTGAGCAGTTCTTC.

The sample holds a few counts of this clonotype. The chain couples TRBV4-1 to TRBJ2-7; a weak D match, TRBD1 (7 bases). Germline V gene data show CDR1 as MGHRA and CDR2 as YSYEKL. The CDR3 has 17 amino acids. Trimming stripped 0 bases from V and 3 bases from J, with 18 bases between. The CDR3 coding sequence is TGCGCCAGCAGCCAAGACCTAGGTTACAGGGGACTCTACGAGCAGTACTTC. Translating it yields CASSQDLGYRGLYEQYF.

As to this clonotype: Being one base from a much bigger clone, this may be a read error. Here the CDR3 omits its conserved ending phenylalanine or tryptophan, so a read error is the likely source. The V and J genes are TRBV29-1 and TRBJ1-5, with D tentatively TRBD1 (5 bases). Deletions cut 6 bases from V and 0 bases from J, with 15 bases between. The germline V gene encodes CDR1 SQVTM and CDR2 ANQGSEA. This CDR3 is 15 amino acids long. CDR3 protein: CSVATDRHSNQPQHV. The CDR3 bases are TGCAGCGTAGCTACCGACAGACATAGCAATCAGCCCCAGCATGTT.

This clonotype showed up just a few times. A much larger clonotype is one base distant, so this may be a read error. The chain employs TRBV4-1 and TRBJ2-7, with a weak D call TRBD1 (6 bases). Germline V gene lookup returns CDR1 MGHRA and CDR2 YSYEKL. This CDR3 has 16 amino acids. V was trimmed by 2 bases and J by 7 bases, leaving 21 bases between them. The CDR3 DNA follows: TGCGCCAGCAGCCAATCTGTTGGACTGGGGGCGCGGGAGCAGTACTTC. It is translated as CASSQSVGLGAREQYF.

For this clonotype: One end of the junction does not line up with germline, which may come from a read error. CDR3 loop: CAISAAGEGAIRRRAGYTF. The CDR3 nucleotides read TGTGCCATCAGCGCAGCGGGTGAAGGTGCTATAAGGAGGAGGGCTGGCTACACCTTC. The chain recombines TRBV5-6 with TRBJ1-2; D is unresolved. The CDR3 is made up of 19 amino acids. Germline V lookup: CDR1 SGHDT, CDR2 YYEEEE.

On this clonotype itself: Just one base apart from a much larger clone, this may be a read error. This chain links TRBV10-3 with TRBJ2-1; 7 bases map to TRBD2. The CDR3 length is 15 residues. Germline V gene data show CDR1 as ENHRY and CDR2 as SYGVKD. The CDR3 region is CATEPGRESWNEHFF. Written as DNA, the CDR3 is TGTGCCACAGAGCCGGGGCGGGAGTCATGGAATGAGCACTTCTTC.

The gene calls are TRBV28 and TRBJ1-5, with D hard to call. The CDR3 totals 15 residues. Trimming took 7 bases from V and 2 from J, leaving 15 bases between them. The germline V gene has CDR1 MDHEN and CDR2 SYDVKM. This chain's CDR3 is CASNSPGLGNQPQHF. The DNA for the CDR3 is TGTGCCAGCAATTCGCCGGGGTTAGGCAATCAGCCCCAGCATTTT.

The J gene is TRBJ2-7, the V gene TRBV5-4; 10 bases are shared with TRBD1. The CDR3 spans 14 residues. V lost 4 bases, J lost 12 bases, and 13 bases stayed unmatched. Germline values: CDR1 SGHNT, CDR2 YYREEE (reference sequence). The CDR3 DNA follows: TGTGCCAGCAGCGTTGGACAGGGGGGTTACGAGTGGTACTTC. As protein: CASSVGQGGYEWYF.

About this clonotype: One end of the junction varies from germline; a read error may be responsible. The chain carries TRBV11-2 and TRBJ2-3, with a tentative D call TRBD2 (5 bases). Germline V gene lookup returns CDR1 SGHAT and CDR2 FQNNGV. CDR3 length: 15 residues. The CDR3 protein is CASMPTASSTDTQYF. The CDR3 nucleotides are TGTGCCAGCATGCCGACGGCATCTAGCACAGATACGCAATATTTT. Using reference TRBV11-2 and TRBJ2-3 for the parts outside the CDR3, the full variable domain is EAGVAQSPRYKIIEKRQSVAFWCNPISGHATLYWYQQILGQGPKLLIQFQNNGVVDDSQLPKDRFSAERLKGVDSTLKIQPAKLEDSAVYLCASMPTASSTDTQYFGPGTRLTVL.

Worth noting for this clonotype: This CDR3 is missing its conserved last phenylalanine or tryptophan, likely due to a read error. The chain links TRBV10-3 to TRBJ2-5; the D is unclear. Trimming removed 0 bases at V and 1 base at J, with 6 bases between. The length of the CDR3 is 14 residues. CDR1 ENHRY and CDR2 SYGVKD come from the germline V gene. The CDR3 DNA follows: TGTGCCATCAGTGAGTCGGTAGCCCAAGAGACCCAGTACTCC. Translated: CAISESVAQETQYS.

The sample holds many counts of this clonotype. The chain couples TRBV6-5 to TRBJ2-5; 7 nucleotides match TRBD1. Trimming cost V 10 bases and J 3 bases; bases outside gene matches: 8. This CDR3 has 13 amino acids. The germline CDR1 and CDR2 sequences are MNHEY and SVGAGI. The CDR3 loop reads CATTDRPEETQYF. CDR3 nucleotides: TGTGCCACCACGGACAGGCCTGAAGAGACCCAGTACTTC.

With respect to this clonotype: This clone may be a read error of a much larger clone one base away. This rearrangement joins TRBV30 to TRBJ1-5; D ambiguous. There are 13 residues in the CDR3. CDR1 is GTSNPN, CDR2 SVGIG, per germline (reference sequence). Between the trimmed V and J ends, which lost 4 bases and 3 bases, there was a span of 10 bases. The CDR3 sequence is CAWTADINQPQHF. CDR3 sequence (DNA): TGTGCCTGGACAGCTGATATCAATCAGCCCCAGCATTTT.

To note about this clonotype: An end of the junction differs from the germline gene, which may be a read error. The rearrangement joins TRBV11-1 to TRBJ2-1, with D tentatively TRBD2 (11 bases). This CDR3 is built from 19 residues. The V gene's germline CDR1 is SGHAT and CDR2 FQDESV (reference sequence). Here the CDR3 DNA reads TGTACCAGCAGCGCCGGACAGGGGGGGCTAGCGGGAGGATTCAATGAGCAATTCTTC. Residues: CTSSAGQGGLAGGFNEQFF.

In the case of this clonotype: A much larger clone lies a single base off, so this may be a read error. The rearrangement links TRBV30 to TRBJ1-5; 10 positions agree with TRBD1. The CDR3 totals 15 residues. Looked up from germline, CDR1 is GTSNPN and CDR2 is SVGIG (reference sequence). For the CDR3, the DNA is TGTACCTGGAGTGGCCGGGGGACAGGGGATCAGCCCCAGCATTTT. Protein product: CTWSGRGTGDQPQHF.

This clonotype was found many times. This sequence joins TRBV29-1 and TRBJ2-7; 7 bases fit TRBD1. The CDR3 loop spans 12 amino acids. V was pared by 4 bases and J by 3 bases, with 3 bases of the junction left unmatched. Germline loops: CDR1 SQVTM, CDR2 ANQGSEA. Here the CDR3 reads CSVGAGGYEQYF. The CDR3 coding sequence is TGCAGCGTTGGCGCAGGGGGCTACGAGCAGTACTTC.

Worth noting for this clonotype: The junction shows a germline mismatch at one end, possibly a read error. The rearrangement links TRBV7-8 to TRBJ1-2; 7 positions agree with TRBD1. This CDR3 region has 17 residues. CDR1 and CDR2 (germline): SGHVS, FQNEAQ. The CDR3: CASSLITLGQPNYGYTF. The CDR3 nucleotides are TGTGCCAGCAGCCTAATCACATTGGGACAGCCAAACTACGGCTACACCTTC.

This clonotype was seen repeatedly, ten times or more. CDR3 in DNA: TGCGCCAGCAGCCAAGCCGGGACAGGGCGCGGCTACACCTTC. This sequence encodes CASSQAGTGRGYTF. The J gene is TRBJ1-2, the V gene TRBV5-1; TRBD1 matches 9 bases. The CDR3 totals 14 residues. CDR1 is SGHRS and CDR2 is YFSETQ in the germline V gene. Losses at the gene ends were 4 bases for V and 8 bases for J; bases not matched to a gene: 9.

This chain connects TRBV20-1 to TRBJ1-2; no reliable D call. This CDR3 region has 12 residues. Germline values: CDR1 DFQATT, CDR2 SNEGSKA (reference sequence). Trimming pared 7 bases from V and 1 base from J, leaving 10 bases between. CDR3: CSGGSINYGYTF. CDR3 DNA: TGCAGTGGAGGGTCCATTAACTATGGCTACACCTTC.